What follows is one TCR beta chain and its context. No antigen is known for it. Trimming removed 5 bases from V and 0 bases from J, with 14 bases in between. The CDR3 covers 14 residues. In germline, CDR1 is GTSNPN, CDR2 SVGIG (reference sequence). This sample is drawn from a study of T-cell memory formation after mild COVID-19. Study-level information: TCR clusters mostly belonged to single donors.

Constant-segment primers served in 5'RACE that generated TCR alpha and TCR beta cDNA libraries bearing sample barcodes and UMIs. TCRdb fed the 5' RACE reads into MiXCR, producing one record per CDR3 protein. This sample has fewer than 700,000 distinct CDR3 sequences, with around 17% found just once. Study-level findings and limits: The second-wave clones peaking on day 37 were not confirmed as SARS-CoV-2-specific. Some SARS-CoV-2-responding clones were already detected in memory before infection.

The sequence came from an adult woman who had mild COVID-19 (a few samples of this study predate the infection). Cell type and time point are not known. The rearrangement uses TRBV30 and TRBJ2-7, with D possibly called TRBD1 or TRBD2 (5 bases each). Sequencing used PBMCs or a T cell subset sorted from them (not recorded which). CDR3 amino acids: CAWGAGRASYEQYF. CDR3 bases: TGTGCCTGGGGCGCGGGCAGGGCCTCCTACGAGCAGTACTTC. Based on the CDR3 plus reference TRBV30 and TRBJ2-7, the full variable domain is SQTIHQWPATLVQPVGSPLSLECTVEGTSNPNLYWYRQAAGRGLQLLFYSVGIGQISSEVPQNLSASRPQDRQFILSSKKLLLSDSGFYLCAWGAGRASYEQYFGPGTRLTVT.